A single sample gave rise to the 21 T cell receptor beta chains below, sequenced in a study of blood T cell repertoires in COVID-19 (TCRdb year 2020). Library creation used the immunoSEQ multiplex PCR assay. What TCRdb holds here is the immuneACCESS table cut down to in-frame rearrangements. Part of the clones is not present; checked against another copy, under half of the missing clones reflect an unresolved V gene, and the others are unexplained. The sample table records some 210,000 clones; more than 80% of these occur just once. The biggest ten clones account for 7.5% to 10% of the sample. Sequenced sample: PBMCs or T cells enriched from blood (not recorded which). These receptors were obtained from a man in his forties who had recovered from COVID-19.

The chain links TRBV5-1 to TRBJ2-1; D is possibly TRBD2 (5 bases). CDR3 length equals 14 residues. Trimming took 8 bases from V and 0 from J, leaving 12 bases between them. Germline V gene lookup returns CDR1 SGHRS and CDR2 YFSETQ. Here the CDR3 reads CASTRGSSYNEQFF. The DNA for the CDR3 is TGCGCCAGTACGCGAGGGAGCTCCTACAATGAGCAGTTCTTC.

V gene TRBV25-1 combines with J gene TRBJ2-3; 8 bases match TRBD1. CDR1 is MGHDK, CDR2 SYGVNS, per germline. This CDR3 comprises 16 residues. V trimming: 4 bases; J trimming: 7 bases; junction bases outside the gene matches: 13. Here the CDR3 DNA reads TGTGCCAGCAGTGGGTCCGGACAGGGCAGGGGGAATACGCAGTATTTT. Translated: CASSGSGQGRGNTQYF.

This clone was seen once. The chain links TRBV6-5 to TRBJ2-7; D is perhaps TRBD2 (6 bases). The germline CDR1 and CDR2 sequences are MNHEY and SVGAGI. With 2 bases removed from V and 4 bases from J, the gap between germline ends came to 15 bases. This CDR3 is built from 15 residues. The CDR3 loop is CASSYRGRLGYEQYF. CDR3 DNA: TGTGCCAGCAGTTACCGGGGGAGACTCGGGTACGAGCAGTACTTC.

The chain links TRBV30 to TRBJ1-2, with 9 bases fitting TRBD1. V lost 1 base, J lost 5 bases, and 8 bases stayed unmatched. CDR1 and CDR2 (germline): GTSNPN, SVGIG (reference sequence). The CDR3 runs 15 residues. The DNA for the CDR3 is TGTGCCTGGAGTGCCACAGGGGGCATTAGGTATGGCTACACCTTC. It encodes CAWSATGGIRYGYTF.

The V and J genes are TRBV19 and TRBJ2-7; 8 nucleotides line up with TRBD2. This CDR3 region has 14 residues. The V and J ends lost 4 bases and 5 bases, in that order; junction bases with no gene match: 7. Germline V gene lookup returns CDR1 LNHDA and CDR2 SQIVND (reference sequence). CDR3 amino acids: CASSKGSGIHEQYF. DNA for the CDR3: TGTGCCAGTAGTAAGGGTAGCGGGATCCACGAGCAGTACTTC.

This chain links TRBV15 with TRBJ2-1; TRBD2 matches at 9 bases. CDR1 and CDR2 (germline): LNHNV, YYDKDF (reference sequence). The CDR3 loop spans 15 amino acids. Unmatched junction bases numbered 1, after V lost 0 bases and J lost 4 bases. This CDR3 reads CATSRETSGYNEQFF. CDR3 in DNA: TGTGCCACCAGCAGAGAGACTAGCGGTTACAATGAGCAGTTCTTC.

The rearrangement joins TRBV7-3 to TRBJ2-1, with TRBD1 as a possible D gene (5 bases). This CDR3 is built from 16 residues. V was shortened by 5 bases and J by 2 bases, with 16 bases between the two germline ends. The germline CDR1 and CDR2 sequences are SGHTA and FQGTGA. The chain's CDR3 is CASSPSPRATYNEQFF. CDR3 sequence (DNA): TGTGCCAGCAGCCCCAGTCCCAGGGCTACCTACAATGAGCAGTTCTTC. Based on the CDR3 plus reference TRBV7-3 and TRBJ2-1, the full variable domain is GAGVSQTPSNKVTEKGKYVELRCDPISGHTALYWYRQSLGQGPEFLIYFQGTGAADDSGLPNDRFFAVRPEGSVSTLKIQRTERGDSAVYLCASSPSPRATYNEQFFGPGTRLTVL.

The genes are TRBV5-1 and TRBJ1-1; D unresolved. V lost 6 bases and J 3 bases, leaving 9 bases between the germline ends. Germline V gene sequence: CDR1 SGHRS, CDR2 YFSETQ. The CDR3 runs 12 residues. The CDR3 nucleotides read TGCGCCAGCAAGAGGTATGACACTGAAGCTTTCTTT. It translates to CASKRYDTEAFF. The variable domain in full, completed from reference TRBV5-1 and TRBJ1-1, reads KAGVTQTPRYLIKTRGQQVTLSCSPISGHRSVSWYQQTPGQGLQFLFEYFSETQRNKGNFPGRFSGRQFSNSRSEMNVSTLELGDSALYLCASKRYDTEAFFGQGTRLTVV.

The chain couples TRBV3-1 (or the pseudogene TRBV3-2) to TRBJ1-2, with D tentatively TRBD1 (6 bases). The CDR3 length is 11 residues. V was trimmed by 3 bases and J by 14 bases, leaving 13 bases between them. CDR1 and CDR2 (germline): LGHDT, YNNKEL (reference sequence). CDR3 amino acids: CASSQLSGVTF. Here the CDR3 DNA reads TGTGCCAGCAGCCAGTTATCAGGGGTGACCTTC.

The J gene is TRBJ1-1, the V gene TRBV29-1; 12 nucleotides line up with TRBD1. The CDR3 length is 12 residues. The V segment lost 7 bases and the J segment 5 bases; nucleotides outside the gene matches: 2. The germline gives CDR1 SQVTM, CDR2 ANQGSEA. As DNA, the CDR3 is TGCAGCGGGGACAGGGGGCCGACTGAAGCTTTCTTT. Translation gives CSGDRGPTEAFF. The whole variable domain, filled in from reference TRBV29-1 and TRBJ1-1, reads SAVISQKPSRDICQRGTSLTIQCQVDSQVTMMFWYRQQPGQSLTLIATANQGSEATYESGFVIDKFPISRPNLTFSTLTVSNMSPEDSSIYLCSGDRGPTEAFFGQGTRLTVV.

The CDR3 DNA reads TGCAGCGTTGAAGATCCCACAGGTATGATGAACGAGCAGTACTTC. Translating it yields CSVEDPTGMMNEQYF. V and J are TRBV29-1 and TRBJ2-7; maybe TRBD1 (5 bases). V shed 0 bases and J shed 5 bases, with 17 bases lying between them. The CDR3 consists of 15 residues. The germline CDR1 and CDR2 sequences are SQVTM and ANQGSEA.

The chain has TRBV5-1 and TRBJ2-5; no clear D. V was shortened by 7 bases and J by 1 base, with 14 bases between the two germline ends. The germline gives CDR1 SGHRS, CDR2 YFSETQ. This CDR3 spans 14 amino acids. The CDR3 nucleotides read TGCGCCAGCCGCCCGGGTAATCCCCAAGAGACCCAGTACTTC. Encoded protein: CASRPGNPQETQYF.

This chain connects TRBV4-1 to TRBJ2-3; TRBD2 might be the D (6 bases). V dropped 4 bases and J dropped 3 bases, with 11 bases sitting between them. CDR3 length equals 14 residues. Germline assignment: CDR1 MGHRA and CDR2 YSYEKL. This CDR3 reads CASSPRLGTDTQYF. As DNA, the CDR3 is TGCGCCAGCAGCCCCCGACTAGGGACAGATACGCAGTATTTT.

This chain connects TRBV7-8 to TRBJ1-4; 10 bases match TRBD1. In germline, CDR1 is SGHVS, CDR2 FQNEAQ. The CDR3 runs to 20 residues. Germline trimming cut 5 bases from V and 8 bases from J; bases unmatched to any gene: 23. This chain's CDR3 is CASSLIGSGTGARLGEKLFF. The CDR3 DNA reads as TGTGCCAGCAGCCTAATTGGGTCCGGGACAGGGGCTAGGTTGGGAGAAAAACTGTTTTTT. Based on the CDR3 plus reference TRBV7-8 and TRBJ1-4, the full variable domain is GAGVSQSPRYKVAKRGQDVALRCDPISGHVSLFWYQQALGQGPEFLTYFQNEAQLDKSGLPSDRFFAERPEGSVSTLKIQRTQQEDSAVYLCASSLIGSGTGARLGEKLFFGSGTQLSVL.

The count of this clone is one. The chain carries TRBV6-5 and TRBJ2-1, with D perhaps matching TRBD2 (6 bases). CDR1 and CDR2 from the germline V gene are MNHEY and SVGAGI. Trimming stripped 0 bases from V and 3 bases from J, with 12 bases between. The CDR3 consists of 16 residues. The DNA of the CDR3 is TGTGCCAGCAGTTACTCAAGAGGACTAAACTACAATGAGCAGTTCTTC. Amino acids: CASSYSRGLNYNEQFF.

The table lists this clone with a few counts. This sequence joins TRBV5-8 and TRBJ1-1; the D gene is possibly TRBD1 (6 bases). The V gene's germline CDR1 is SGHTS and CDR2 YDEGEE. The CDR3 sequence is 14 residues long. V shed 1 base and J shed 7 bases, with 14 bases lying between them. CDR3 residues: CASSLFNRGGEAFF. The CDR3 region has the DNA TGTGCCAGCAGCTTGTTTAACAGAGGGGGTGAAGCTTTCTTT.

The J gene is TRBJ2-7, the V gene TRBV9, with a tentative D call TRBD1 (6 bases). Trimming removed 0 bases from V and 0 bases from J, with 10 bases in between. CDR3 size: 15 residues. Germline-derived CDR1 and CDR2 are SGDLS and YYNGEE. The CDR3 DNA is TGTGCCAGCAGCGTAGGACAGGCCCTCTCCTACGAGCAGTACTTC. Its translation: CASSVGQALSYEQYF.

The chain recombines TRBV5-1 with TRBJ1-1; a weak D match, TRBD1 (5 bases). The V gene's germline CDR1 is SGHRS and CDR2 YFSETQ. The V and J ends lost 5 bases and 1 base respectively, with 12 bases between them. The CDR3 covers 14 residues. CDR3 protein: CASSRTWGNTEAFF. CDR3 DNA: TGCGCCAGCAGTCGGACATGGGGGAACACTGAAGCTTTCTTT.

The sample holds a few counts of this clone. The rearrangement uses TRBV6-6 and TRBJ1-1; tentative D call: TRBD1 (5 bases). The CDR3 totals 14 residues. The germline V gene encodes CDR1 MNHNY and CDR2 SVGAGI (reference sequence). Trimming left V 7 bases short and J 5 bases short, with 17 bases between. The CDR3 DNA is TGTGCCAGCACCCGGGGGAGTGAGGGTACTGAAGCTTTCTTT. It specifies CASTRGSEGTEAFF.

This clone was seen only a few times. This chain uses TRBV2 with TRBJ1-6, with a possible D match to TRBD1 (5 bases). The V end lost 6 bases, the J end lost 0 bases, and 12 bases lay between the germline ends. This CDR3 has 16 residues. Germline V gene data show CDR1 as SNHLY and CDR2 as FYNNEI. CDR3 bases: TGTGCCAGCAGACTGACAGCAAGCTCCTATAATTCACCCCTCCACTTT. Its translation is CASRLTASSYNSPLHF.

This clone was detected only a few times. The chain employs TRBV5-1 and TRBJ1-1, with 10 bases fitting TRBD1. CDR3 length equals 16 residues. V lost 3 bases, J lost 8 bases, and 13 bases stayed unmatched. Germline V CDR1 and CDR2: SGHRS, YFSETQ. The CDR3 DNA follows: TGCGCCAGCAGCTCTGCAACAAGGACAGGGGGTTCCGAAGCTTTCTTT. Translating it yields CASSSATRTGGSEAFF.